Presented here are 8 T cell receptor beta chains from one specimen sequenced in a study of blood T cell repertoires in COVID-19 (dated by TCRdb to about 2020). Libraries came from the immunoSEQ multiplex PCR assay. What TCRdb holds here is the immuneACCESS table cut down to in-frame rearrangements. Part of the clones is not present; checked against another copy, under half of the missing clones reflect an unresolved V gene, and the others are unexplained. For this sample there are about 200,000 clones; more than 75% appear just once. Clones ranked in the top ten supply 5% to 7% of the sample. Material for sequencing was PBMCs or T cells enriched from blood (not recorded which). The receptors come from a man in his forties or fifties with acute COVID-19.

The chain is built from TRBV12-3 or TRBV12-4 and TRBJ2-3; D unresolved. Trimming stripped 1 base from V and 5 bases from J, with 7 bases between. The CDR3 runs 13 residues. The CDR3, as DNA: TGTGCCAGCAGTTTAGGAACACGAGATACGCAGTATTTT. Amino acids: CASSLGTRDTQYF.

This sequence joins TRBV7-3 and TRBJ2-1; D uncertain. The length of the CDR3 is 13 residues. Per germline, CDR1 SGHTA and CDR2 FQGTGA. Deletions cut 5 bases from V and 5 bases from J, with 10 bases between. In nucleotides, the CDR3 is TGTGCCAGCAGCACTACTATTAACAATGAGCAGTTCTTC. Protein product: CASSTTINNEQFF.

This clone was found a few times. The gene calls are TRBV29-1 and TRBJ2-3, with a tentative D call TRBD2 (6 bases). This CDR3 spans 13 amino acids. CDR1 is SQVTM and CDR2 is ANQGSEA in the germline V gene. Trimming shortened V by 3 bases and J by 2 bases, and 9 bases separated the two germline ends. The CDR3 sequence: CSVDAGYTDTQYF. The CDR3 nucleotides read TGCAGCGTTGATGCGGGGTACACAGATACGCAGTATTTT.

This chain uses TRBV6-5 with TRBJ1-3, with 8 bases identical to TRBD1. CDR3 size: 14 residues. CDR1 and CDR2 (germline): MNHEY, SVGAGI. V shed 5 bases and J 4 bases; nucleotides not matched to a gene: 4. CDR3 in DNA: TGTGCCAGCAGTCCAGGGGGCTCGGGAAACACCATATATTTT. Encoded protein: CASSPGGSGNTIYF.

This chain uses TRBV11-1 with TRBJ1-1; TRBD1 matches at 10 bases. Trimming cost V 5 bases and J 10 bases; bases outside gene matches: 10. Germline-derived CDR1 and CDR2 are SGHAT and FQDESV (reference sequence). The CDR3 runs to 14 residues. The DNA of the CDR3 is TGTGCCAGCAGCCAAGGGACAGGGGCCACCTTAGCTTTCTTT. Its translation is CASSQGTGATLAFF. The full variable domain, in which reference TRBV11-1 and TRBJ1-1 provide the parts outside the CDR3, is EAEVAQSPRYKITEKSQAVAFWCDPISGHATLYWYRQILGQGPELLVQFQDESVVDDSQLPKDRFSAERLKGVDSTLKIQPAELGDSAMYLCASSQGTGATLAFFGQGTRLTVV.

V usage is TRBV24-1 and J usage is TRBJ2-1; the D gene is possibly TRBD1 (6 bases). The germline V and J ends were trimmed by 6 bases and 7 bases, with 21 bases remaining between them. Germline CDR1 reads KGHDR; CDR2 reads SFDVKD. The CDR3 length is 16 residues. In DNA, the CDR3 is TGTGCCACCAGTTCTCAGGGGAATAGCAGGAGGAATGAGCAGTTCTTC. It codes for CATSSQGNSRRNEQFF.

This clone was picked up a small number of times. The V gene is TRBV9, the J gene TRBJ2-1, with D perhaps matching TRBD2 (5 bases). Trimming took off 2 bases at V and 8 bases at J, with 20 bases between the two ends. The CDR3 runs to 16 residues. The V gene's germline CDR1 is SGDLS and CDR2 YYNGEE. CDR3 residues: CASSVLSGSEYHEQFF. In nucleotides, the CDR3 is TGTGCCAGCAGCGTCCTCTCTGGTAGCGAGTACCATGAGCAGTTCTTC.

V gene TRBV9 combines with J gene TRBJ1-1, with D perhaps matching TRBD1 (5 bases). The CDR3 runs 15 residues. V was trimmed by 2 bases and J by 4 bases, leaving 15 bases between them. Germline-derived CDR1 and CDR2 are SGDLS and YYNGEE. CDR3 bases: TGTGCCAGCAGCGTCCGGGATTTCGGGGGCACTGAAGCTTTCTTT. This sequence encodes CASSVRDFGGTEAFF.